The T cell receptor beta chain described here comes from a study of T-cell reconstitution after alpha-beta-depleted transplantation in children. Note on this clonotype: Given a much more abundant clone one base away, this may be a read error. The conserved phenylalanine or tryptophan is not found at the CDR3 terminus, so this likely reflects a read error.

Unique molecular identifiers were incorporated into the prepared TCRbeta library. TCRdb itself ran the PCR reads through MiXCR, one entry per CDR3 protein. The sample carries 120,000 or so distinct CDR3 sequences, about 9.3% recorded once. The CDR3 length is 14 residues. Germline V CDR1 and CDR2: SGHTA, FQGNSA. With 5 bases clipped from V and 5 bases from J, the junction kept 8 bases outside the gene matches. This TCR came from a human donor who donated a stem cell graft to a child with acute lymphoblastic leukemia. The chain recombines TRBV7-2 with TRBJ2-5; 7 nucleotides agree with TRBD1. Sequences were derived from PBMCs from the stem cell graft donor, sampled from the stem cell graft. The CDR3 nucleotides are TGTGCCAGCAGCGTTGGACAGGTTCCCGAGACCCAGTACTAC. It encodes CASSVGQVPETQYY.